This T cell receptor (beta chain) was recorded in a study of shared clonotypes between healthy human individuals. Study-level findings and limits: Clonotype sharing among donors, it was expected, would be affected by sequencing depth. The four-donor shared clonotypes exceeded non-shared clonotypes in generation probability, with non-shared ones scoring lower.

Researchers ran the assay at a deep level. Sequenced by immunoSEQ multiplex PCR; TCRdb stores in-frame clones only, minus some. This sample carries 2 million to 2.5 million clones, 80% to 95% of them seen once, and the ten largest clones take 0.39%. In regard to this clone: Its antigen remains unknown.

V shed 0 bases and J shed 3 bases, with 9 bases lying between them. Germline values: CDR1 SGHNT, CDR2 YYREEE (reference sequence). The CDR3 length is 15 residues. Memory CD4+ cells were the fraction left after CD45RA+ naive selection. Sequencing was done on a sample of naive CD4+ T cells from PBMCs. As to subset: CD45RA+ positively selected. The clonotype was recovered from a man younger than 35 in good health. Some clones in this sample may be carry-over from other donors' samples. This rearrangement joins TRBV5-4 to TRBJ1-4; a possible D gene is TRBD1 (5 bases). The CDR3 protein is CASSLDGGANEKLFF. Here the CDR3 DNA reads TGTGCCAGCAGCTTGGATGGGGGGGCTAATGAAAAACTGTTTTTT.